This T cell receptor (beta chain) was sequenced in a study of blood T cell repertoires in COVID-19. Looking at the study overall: T cells, B-cell-depleted T cells, or PBMCs supplied cDNA or gDNA.

Authors' data handling: For nucleated cells, counts were estimated from reference gene primer amplification. The repertoire was sequenced with immunoSEQ multiplex PCR; TCRdb's copy has only in-frame clones and lacks some. That table furnishes V, J and clone size, whereas the DNA furnished D and trimming. The table lists fewer than 300,000 clones, more than 70% of them singletons. With V trimmed by 3 bases and J by 4 bases, 17 bases remained unmatched. CDR1 is MNHEY, CDR2 SVGEGT, per germline. The CDR3 is made up of 19 amino acids. The chain carries TRBV6-2 or TRBV6-3 and TRBJ1-2, with 10 bases matching TRBD1. Material for sequencing was peripheral blood. The clonotype originates from a woman aged 18-29 years with acute or convalescent COVID-19. The CDR3 region is CASSYKAEAGTGDLYGYTF. CDR3 DNA: TGTGCCAGCAGTTATAAGGCTGAAGCCGGGACAGGGGATCTCTATGGCTACACCTTC.